A selection of T cell receptor beta chains follows, all from one sample in a study of T cells after yellow fever vaccination. TCRdb ran MiXCR on the 5' RACE reads and lists one entry per CDR3 protein. The profile shows hundreds of thousands of distinct CDR3 sequences, about a fifth of them singletons. The sample in question was PBMCs, obtained roughly 20 days after the first yellow fever vaccination. All receptors derive from a man aged 18 to 29 who received the YFV17D yellow fever vaccine. The conserved cysteine and the conserved F or W are not part of the CDR3 here.

j_call | cdr3_length | v_call | cdr3_aa
TRBJ2-1 | 11 | TRBV2 | ASSGGTYNEQF
TRBJ2-1 | 17 | TRBV20-1 | SASLLLAGGPETYNEQF
TRBJ2-3 | 12 | TRBV12-5 | ASGSGGWKDTQY
TRBJ1-1 | 9 | TRBV19 | ASIGNTEAF
TRBJ2-5 | 14 | TRBV7-9 | ASSLIVRGGQETQY
TRBJ1-4 | 16 | TRBV7-3 | ASSLTTGQLQLMKNCF
TRBJ2-3 | 10 | TRBV30 | AWKLSGDTQY
TRBJ2-1 | 13 | TRBV6-1 | ASRARSGGTNEQF
TRBJ1-3 | 14 | TRBV6-5 | ASSYSATDSGNTIY
TRBJ2-3 | 10 | TRBV20-1 | SAEWSTDTQY
TRBJ2-7 | 12 | TRBV20-1 | SARDRKVGYEQY
TRBJ1-1 | 14 | TRBV3-1 | ASSQNLGPYGTGAF
TRBJ2-2 | 13 | TRBV5-1 | ASSVPQGNTGELF
TRBJ2-3 | 14 | TRBV9 | ASSVTGALHTDTQY
TRBJ1-1 | 10 | TRBV10-3 | AISTTGTEAF
TRBJ2-2 | 12 | TRBV20-1 | SAAGRDLTGELF
TRBJ1-5 | 11 | TRBV6-1 | ASSEGQIQPQH
TRBJ1-2 | 17 | TRBV11-1 | ASSLGVYAGTDINYGYT
TRBJ2-7 | 15 | TRBV5-1 | ASSPWARTSGFYEQY
TRBJ2-6 | 14 | TRBV7-2 | ASSLGISSGANVLT
TRBJ2-1 | 12 | TRBV20-1 | SARVSNSGGEQF
TRBJ2-2 | 12 | TRBV19 | ASSIRGVAGELF
TRBJ2-3 | 12 | TRBV7-2 | ASSAGQGLNTQY
TRBJ1-2 | 12 | TRBV7-2 | ASSFSGGGYGYT
TRBJ1-1 | 10 | TRBV5-5 | ASSLVGEAAF
TRBJ2-1 | 12 | TRBV5-1 | ASSSIKGENEQF
TRBJ2-3 | 13 | TRBV11-2 | ASSPGQGLTDTQY
TRBJ2-3 | 12 | TRBV6-5 | ASSSSWPSDTQY
TRBJ2-3 | 16 | TRBV11-2 | ASSLNPTIQFSTDTQY
TRBJ2-3 | 14 | TRBV5-1 | ASSSGLASSTDTQY
TRBJ2-5 | 10 | TRBV7-2 | ASSLYRQTQY
TRBJ1-6 | 14 | TRBV3-1 | ASSQDFTPYVSPLH
TRBJ2-1 | 13 | TRBV4-2 | ASRRPGTTDNEQF
TRBJ1-5 | 12 | TRBV12-3/TRBV12-4 | ASNLRQGHQPQH
TRBJ2-3 | 13 | TRBV10-3 | AIRRQGESTDTQY
TRBJ1-2 | 12 | TRBV5-1 | ASSGDRPNYGYT